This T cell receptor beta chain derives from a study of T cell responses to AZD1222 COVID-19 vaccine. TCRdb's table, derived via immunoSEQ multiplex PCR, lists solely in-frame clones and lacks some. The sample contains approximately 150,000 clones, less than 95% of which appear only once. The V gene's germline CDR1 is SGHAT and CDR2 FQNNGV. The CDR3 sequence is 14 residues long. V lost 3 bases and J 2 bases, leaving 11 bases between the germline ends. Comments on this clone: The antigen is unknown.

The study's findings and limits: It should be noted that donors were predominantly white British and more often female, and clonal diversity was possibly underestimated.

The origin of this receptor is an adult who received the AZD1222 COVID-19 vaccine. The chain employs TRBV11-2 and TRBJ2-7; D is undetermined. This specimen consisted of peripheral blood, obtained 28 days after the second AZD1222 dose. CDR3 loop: CASSFDTIPYEQYF. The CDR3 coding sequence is TGTGCCAGCAGCTTCGACACCATCCCCTACGAGCAGTACTTC.